This is a list of T cell receptor beta chains from one sample in a study of T cell responses to AZD1222 COVID-19 vaccine. Sequencing used immunoSEQ multiplex PCR; TCRdb keeps in-frame clones, though not all of them. The data show approximately 150,000 clones, approximately 89% seen once. The sequencing here drew on peripheral blood, taken on day 0 of AZD1222 vaccination. The receptor source for this set is an adult in good health. CDR3s include the opening cysteine and the closing phenylalanine or tryptophan. Fields, in order: J gene, D gene, clone size, V gene, CDR3 DNA, CDR3 protein. The D gene is left open where the match is weak. Clone sizes are given selectively: once, few, many, or a class where the clone is expanded.

TRBJ2-5	TRBD2	.	TRBV19	TGTGCCAGTAGCTTCCTAGCGGGAGGTGGGGTCCAAGAGACCCAGTACTTC	CASSFLAGGGVQETQYF
TRBJ2-2	.	.	TRBV7-9	TGTGCCAGCAGCCTCCAGGGTAGCGGGGAGCTGTTTTTT	CASSLQGSGELFF
TRBJ1-1	.	.	TRBV28	TGTGCCTCCTCCCAGGGAGGGACTGAAGCTTTCTTT	CASSQGGTEAFF
TRBJ1-1	.	.	TRBV15	TGTGCCACCAGCACCAGGGTCCCAAGGGGCACTGAAGCTTTCTTT	CATSTRVPRGTEAFF
TRBJ2-7	.	.	TRBV19	TGTGCCAGTAGTAGGGGACCTACCTACGAGCAGTACTTC	CASSRGPTYEQYF
TRBJ2-1	TRBD1	.	TRBV7-6	TGTGCCAGCAGCCCCACCGGGACAGGGGGCAATGAGCAGTTCTTC	CASSPTGTGGNEQFF
TRBJ2-1	TRBD2	.	TRBV30	TGTGCCTGGAGTGTACTTAGCGGGAGGGGCAATGAGCAGTTCTTC	CAWSVLSGRGNEQFF
TRBJ1-4	.	.	TRBV4-3	TGCGCCAGCAGCCAAGACGGTGCAACTAATGAAAAACTGTTTTTT	CASSQDGATNEKLFF
TRBJ2-7	TRBD1	.	TRBV27	TGTGCCAGCAGTCGGACAGGTCAATCCTACGAGCAGTACTTC	CASSRTGQSYEQYF
TRBJ2-1	.	.	TRBV11-2	TGTGCCAGCAGCTTAATAGCCGGGAGCTCCTACAATGAGCAGTTCTTC	CASSLIAGSSYNEQFF
TRBJ2-1	.	.	TRBV12-3/TRBV12-4	TGTGCCAGCAGACCAAGCTCCTACAATGAGCAGTTCTTC	CASRPSSYNEQFF
TRBJ2-3	.	.	TRBV7-2	TGTGCCAGCAGCTATTCTTTCGCGGGCACAGATACGCAGTATTTT	CASSYSFAGTDTQYF
TRBJ1-2	.	.	TRBV7-2	TGTGCCAGCAGCTCAACGTGGGGGGGCTATGGCTACACCTTC	CASSSTWGGYGYTF
TRBJ1-1	.	.	TRBV7-9	TGTGCCAGCAGCTTCTCGCATAACACTGAAGCTTTCTTT	CASSFSHNTEAFF
TRBJ1-1	.	.	TRBV5-6	TGTGCCAGCAGCTTGGGCCCGTTGGCCAATGGAGCTTTCTTT	CASSLGPLANGAFF
TRBJ2-1	.	.	TRBV28	TGTGCCAGCAGTTCCGCCGTAGCGACTATCTACAATGAGCAGTTCTTC	CASSSAVATIYNEQFF
TRBJ1-5	.	.	TRBV27	TGTGCCAGCAGTCCCTACCCCGGGACCCGGGGGGTTGGCAATCAGCCCCAGCATTTT	CASSPYPGTRGVGNQPQHF
TRBJ2-2	TRBD2	.	TRBV28	TGTGCCAGCACCGCCGTCCAGCGGGAGGGTACCGGGGAGCTGTTTTTT	CASTAVQREGTGELFF
TRBJ1-1	.	.	TRBV7-6	TGTGCTGCCCTCAAGAACACTGAAGCTTTCTTT	CAALKNTEAFF
TRBJ2-1	.	once	TRBV28	TGTGCCAGCAGTTTATGGGTACGGAGAACGAGTGAGCAGTTCTTC	CASSLWVRRTSEQFF
TRBJ2-3	.	.	TRBV14	TGTGCCAGCAGCCCCCGGGACGGGAACACAGATACGCAGTATTTT	CASSPRDGNTDTQYF
TRBJ1-2	TRBD1	.	TRBV3-1/TRBV3-2	TGTGCCAGCAGCCAAGGGCGTCTTTGGACAGGAAATAACTATGGCTACACCTTC	CASSQGRLWTGNNYGYTF
TRBJ2-7	.	.	TRBV6-2/TRBV6-3	TGTGCCAGCAGCCGGACGGGGAGCTCCTACGAGCAGTACTTC	CASSRTGSSYEQYF
TRBJ1-2	TRBD1	.	TRBV28	TGTGCCAGCAGTTTCCTGGATGACAGGGGGAGAGGCTACACCTTC	CASSFLDDRGRGYTF
TRBJ2-7	TRBD2	.	TRBV19	TGTGCCAGTTCTCCTTCTAGCGGAGCCTACGAGCAGTACTTC	CASSPSSGAYEQYF
TRBJ1-6	.	.	TRBV27	TGTGCCAGCAGTTTTGCCACTAATTCACCCCTCCACTTT	CASSFATNSPLHF
TRBJ2-1	.	.	TRBV9	TGTGCCAGCAGCGTATCCGGGACCCCCTACAATGAGCAGTTCTTC	CASSVSGTPYNEQFF
TRBJ2-7	TRBD1	.	TRBV6-5	TGTGCCAGCATTCCCCGGACAGGGATGAGGGACGAGCAGTACTTC	CASIPRTGMRDEQYF
TRBJ1-5	.	.	TRBV19	TGTGCCAGTAGTCCGACGCGAGAGCCCCAGCATTTT	CASSPTREPQHF
TRBJ2-7	TRBD2	.	TRBV18	TGTGCCAGCTCCCCCGGGGGGGTCCCGTACGAGCAGTACTTC	CASSPGGVPYEQYF
TRBJ2-3	.	.	TRBV27	TGTGCCAGCAGTTTTTCAGTCATGGGCACAGATACGCAGTATTTT	CASSFSVMGTDTQYF
TRBJ1-1	.	.	TRBV15	TGTGCCAGCCAGGGCCCCCCCAGCACTGAAGCTTTCTTT	CASQGPPSTEAFF
TRBJ2-7	TRBD2	.	TRBV3-1/TRBV3-2	TGTGCCAGCAGCCAAGGCATGACTAGCGGGAGCAGCTCCTACGAGCAGTACTTC	CASSQGMTSGSSSYEQYF
TRBJ2-7	.	.	TRBV5-1	TGCGCCAGCAGCCCCCAGGGGGGCTACGAGCAGTACTTC	CASSPQGGYEQYF
TRBJ2-7	TRBD1	.	TRBV28	TGTGCCAGCAGTTTTCGGGCAGGGGGCCGGAACGAGCAGTACTTC	CASSFRAGGRNEQYF
TRBJ2-1	.	.	TRBV29-1	TGCAGCTTATCCGGGACGGTACCTTACAATGAGCAGTTCTTC	CSLSGTVPYNEQFF
TRBJ2-3	TRBD2	.	TRBV18	TGTGCCAGCTCAGCACTGGGACTAGCGGGAGGCGCTAGCACAGATACGCAGTATTTT	CASSALGLAGGASTDTQYF
TRBJ2-7	TRBD2	.	TRBV6-5	TGTGCCAGCAGAGGGGGACTAGCGGGAGTAGGGGAGCAGTACTTC	CASRGGLAGVGEQYF
TRBJ1-1	.	few	TRBV19	TGTGCCAGTAGTTCTTCAGGGGTTGGGGGGACTGAAGCTTTCTTT	CASSSSGVGGTEAFF
TRBJ2-3	.	.	TRBV6-2/TRBV6-3	TGTGCCAGCAGTTACGGGATGGACGGGCGCACAGATACGCAGTATTTT	CASSYGMDGRTDTQYF
TRBJ2-7	.	once	TRBV2	TGTGCCAGCAGACTAGTATCCTACGAGCAGTACTTC	CASRLVSYEQYF
TRBJ1-2	TRBD1	.	TRBV28	TGTGCCAGCACACAGGGGGCGTGGGGCTACACCTTC	CASTQGAWGYTF
TRBJ2-7	.	.	TRBV28	TGTGCCAGCAGTTCAGGGTTCGAGCAGTACTTC	CASSSGFEQYF
TRBJ2-3	.	.	TRBV27	TGTGCCAGCAGTCCAAAATTACCTAGGACTTTCACAGATACGCAGTATTTT	CASSPKLPRTFTDTQYF
TRBJ1-5	.	few	TRBV19	TGTGCCAGTAGACTATCGGGGGCAGGGGGCAATCAGCCCCAGCATTTT	CASRLSGAGGNQPQHF
TRBJ1-3	.	.	TRBV4-2	TGTGCCAGCAGCCAAGATCTGGAGGTTGGAAACACCATATATTTT	CASSQDLEVGNTIYF
TRBJ2-5	.	.	TRBV4-3	TGCGCCAGCAGCCAAGATTCCTGGGGCGAGACCCAGTACTTC	CASSQDSWGETQYF
TRBJ2-2	TRBD1	.	TRBV9	TGTGCCAGCAGCTACTACGACAGGGGAACCGGGGAGCTGTTTTTT	CASSYYDRGTGELFF
TRBJ2-1	TRBD2	.	TRBV19	TGTGCCAGTAGTAGGCAGCGGGAGTCCCATGAGCAGTTCTTC	CASSRQRESHEQFF
TRBJ2-2	.	.	TRBV18	TGTGCCAGCTCACCAATCACCGGGGAGCTGTTTTTT	CASSPITGELFF
TRBJ2-7	.	.	TRBV7-9	TGTGCCAGCAGCTTAGCGGGAAGGGGATCTAGCCGCGAGCAGTACTTC	CASSLAGRGSSREQYF
TRBJ1-2	.	.	TRBV7-9	TGTGCCAGCAGCTTAGATGACCGACGCTACACCTTC	CASSLDDRRYTF
TRBJ1-2	.	.	TRBV10-3	TGTGCCATCAAGGAAGAAACGGAACATGGCTACACCTTC	CAIKEETEHGYTF